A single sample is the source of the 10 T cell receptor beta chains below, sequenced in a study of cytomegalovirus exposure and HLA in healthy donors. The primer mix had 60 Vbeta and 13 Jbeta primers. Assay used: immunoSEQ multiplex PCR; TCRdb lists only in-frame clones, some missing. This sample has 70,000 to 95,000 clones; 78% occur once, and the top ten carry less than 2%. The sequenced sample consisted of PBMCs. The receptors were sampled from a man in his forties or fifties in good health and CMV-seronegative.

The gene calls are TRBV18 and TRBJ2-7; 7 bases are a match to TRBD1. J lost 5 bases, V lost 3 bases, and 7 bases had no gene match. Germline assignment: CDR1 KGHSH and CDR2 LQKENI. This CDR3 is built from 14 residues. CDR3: CASSPDRSYHEQYF. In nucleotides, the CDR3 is TGTGCCAGCTCACCGGACAGGAGCTACCACGAGCAGTACTTC.

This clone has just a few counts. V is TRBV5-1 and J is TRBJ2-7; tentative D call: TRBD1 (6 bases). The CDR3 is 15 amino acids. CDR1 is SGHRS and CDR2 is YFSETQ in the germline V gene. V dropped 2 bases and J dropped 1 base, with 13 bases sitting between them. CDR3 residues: CASSLSRDTSYEQYF. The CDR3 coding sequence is TGCGCCAGCAGCTTAAGCCGGGACACTTCCTACGAGCAGTACTTC. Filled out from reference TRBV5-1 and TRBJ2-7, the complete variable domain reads KAGVTQTPRYLIKTRGQQVTLSCSPISGHRSVSWYQQTPGQGLQFLFEYFSETQRNKGNFPGRFSGRQFSNSRSEMNVSTLELGDSALYLCASSLSRDTSYEQYFGPGTRLTVT.

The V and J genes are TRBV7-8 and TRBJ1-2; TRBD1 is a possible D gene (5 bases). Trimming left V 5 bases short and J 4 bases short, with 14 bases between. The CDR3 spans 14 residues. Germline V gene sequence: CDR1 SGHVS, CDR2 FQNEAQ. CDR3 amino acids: CASSPQGFGYGYTF. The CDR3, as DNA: TGTGCCAGCAGCCCCCAGGGATTCGGCTATGGCTACACCTTC.

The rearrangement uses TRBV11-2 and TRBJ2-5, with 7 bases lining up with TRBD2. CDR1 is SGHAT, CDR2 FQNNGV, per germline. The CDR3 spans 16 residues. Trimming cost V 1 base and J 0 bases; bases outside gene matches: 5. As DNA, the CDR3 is TGTGCCAGCAGCTTAGGCCCAGCGGGACACCAAGAGACCCAGTACTTC. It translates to CASSLGPAGHQETQYF.

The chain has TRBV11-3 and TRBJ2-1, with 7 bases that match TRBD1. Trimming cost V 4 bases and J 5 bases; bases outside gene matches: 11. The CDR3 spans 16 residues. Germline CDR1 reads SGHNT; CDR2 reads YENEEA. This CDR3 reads CASSSYEGAENNEQFF. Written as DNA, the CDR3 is TGTGCCAGCAGCTCCTATGAGGGGGCTGAGAACAATGAGCAGTTCTTC.

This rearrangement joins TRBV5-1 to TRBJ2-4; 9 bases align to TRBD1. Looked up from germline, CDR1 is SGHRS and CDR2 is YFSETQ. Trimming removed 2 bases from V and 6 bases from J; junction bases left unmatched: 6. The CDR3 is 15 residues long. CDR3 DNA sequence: TGCGCCAGCAGCTTTGGACAGGGGAATTCAAACATTCAGTACTTC. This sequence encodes CASSFGQGNSNIQYF.

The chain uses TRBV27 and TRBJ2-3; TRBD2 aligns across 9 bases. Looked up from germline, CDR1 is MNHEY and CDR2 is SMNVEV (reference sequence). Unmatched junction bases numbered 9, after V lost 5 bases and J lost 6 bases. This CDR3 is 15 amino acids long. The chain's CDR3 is CASSPGAGGLDTQYF. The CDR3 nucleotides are TGTGCCAGCAGTCCGGGGGCGGGAGGGTTGGATACGCAGTATTTT.

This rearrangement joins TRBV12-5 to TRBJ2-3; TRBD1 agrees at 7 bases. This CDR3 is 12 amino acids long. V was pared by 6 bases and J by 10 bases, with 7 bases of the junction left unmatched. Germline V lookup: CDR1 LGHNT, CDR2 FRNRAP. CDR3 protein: CASGQGSVSQYF. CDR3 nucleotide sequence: TGTGCTAGTGGACAGGGGAGTGTTTCGCAGTATTTT. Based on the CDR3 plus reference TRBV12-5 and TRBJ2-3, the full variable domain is DARVTQTPRHKVTEMGQEVTMRCQPILGHNTVFWYRQTMMQGLELLAYFRNRAPLDDSGMPKDRFSAEMPDATLATLKIQPSEPRDSAVYFCASGQGSVSQYFGPGTRLTVL.

In nucleotides, the CDR3 is TGCAGCGTCCAAACAGGATTTTACGAGCAGTACTTC. Translating gives CSVQTGFYEQYF. The chain carries TRBV29-1 and TRBJ2-7, with a tentative D call TRBD1 (5 bases). Germline V gene lookup returns CDR1 SQVTM and CDR2 ANQGSEA. This CDR3 has 12 amino acids. The V end was cut by 6 bases, the J end by 4 bases, with 13 bases between.

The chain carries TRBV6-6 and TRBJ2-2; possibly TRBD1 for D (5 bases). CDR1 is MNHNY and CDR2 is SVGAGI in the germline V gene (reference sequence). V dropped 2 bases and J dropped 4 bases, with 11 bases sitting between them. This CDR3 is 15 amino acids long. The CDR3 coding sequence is TGTGCCAGCAGTTACAGGGTAGGGGCCACCGGGGAGCTGTTTTTT. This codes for CASSYRVGATGELFF.